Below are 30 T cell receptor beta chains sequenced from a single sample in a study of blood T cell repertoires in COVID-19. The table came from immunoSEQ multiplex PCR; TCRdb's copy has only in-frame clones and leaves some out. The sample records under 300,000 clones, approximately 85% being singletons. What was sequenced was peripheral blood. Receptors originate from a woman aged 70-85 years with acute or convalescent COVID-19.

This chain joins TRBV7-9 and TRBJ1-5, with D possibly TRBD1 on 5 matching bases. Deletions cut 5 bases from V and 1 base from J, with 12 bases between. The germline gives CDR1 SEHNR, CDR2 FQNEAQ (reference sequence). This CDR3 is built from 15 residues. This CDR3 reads CASSPGHSSNQPQHF. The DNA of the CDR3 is TGTGCCAGCAGCCCCGGACACTCGAGCAATCAGCCCCAGCATTTT.

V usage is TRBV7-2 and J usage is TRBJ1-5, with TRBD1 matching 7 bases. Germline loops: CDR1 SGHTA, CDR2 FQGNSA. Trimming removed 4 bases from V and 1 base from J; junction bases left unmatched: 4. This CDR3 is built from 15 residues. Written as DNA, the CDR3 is TGTGCCAGCAGCTCGAGACAGGGAAGCAATCAGCCCCAGCATTTT. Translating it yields CASSSRQGSNQPQHF.

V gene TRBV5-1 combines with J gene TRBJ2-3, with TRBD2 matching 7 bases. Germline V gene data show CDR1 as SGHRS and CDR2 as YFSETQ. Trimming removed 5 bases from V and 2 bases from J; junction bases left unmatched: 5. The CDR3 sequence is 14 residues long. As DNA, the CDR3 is TGCGCCAGCAGGAGACTAGCCTCCACAGATACGCAGTATTTT. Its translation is CASRRLASTDTQYF.

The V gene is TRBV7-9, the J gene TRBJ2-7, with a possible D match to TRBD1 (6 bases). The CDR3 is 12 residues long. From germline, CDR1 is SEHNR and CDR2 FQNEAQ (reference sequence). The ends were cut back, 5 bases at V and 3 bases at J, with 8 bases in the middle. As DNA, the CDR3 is TGTGCCAGCAGCCCGACAGGCTACGAGCAGTACTTC. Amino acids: CASSPTGYEQYF. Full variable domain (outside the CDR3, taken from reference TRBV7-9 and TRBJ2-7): DTGVSQNPRHKITKRGQNVTFRCDPISEHNRLYWYRQTLGQGPEFLTYFQNEAQLEKSRLLSDRFSAERPKGSFSTLEIQRTEQGDSAMYLCASSPTGYEQYFGPGTRLTVT.

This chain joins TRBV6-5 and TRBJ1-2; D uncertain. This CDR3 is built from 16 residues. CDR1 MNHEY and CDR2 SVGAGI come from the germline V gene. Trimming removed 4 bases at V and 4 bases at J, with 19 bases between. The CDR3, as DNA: TGTGCCAGCAGTTCCCTTACACCAGGTTCCTCCTATGGCTACACCTTC. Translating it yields CASSSLTPGSSYGYTF.

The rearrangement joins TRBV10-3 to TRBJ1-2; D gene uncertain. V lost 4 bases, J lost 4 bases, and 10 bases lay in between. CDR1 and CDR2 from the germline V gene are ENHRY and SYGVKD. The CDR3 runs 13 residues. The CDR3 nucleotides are TGTGCCATCAGTGTTCAGGATCGCTATGGCTACACCTTC. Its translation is CAISVQDRYGYTF.

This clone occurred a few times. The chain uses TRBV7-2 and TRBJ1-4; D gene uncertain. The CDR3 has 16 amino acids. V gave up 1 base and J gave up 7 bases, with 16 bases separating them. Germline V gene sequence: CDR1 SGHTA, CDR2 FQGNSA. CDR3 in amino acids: CASSLGYHGGGEKLFF. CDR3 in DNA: TGTGCCAGCAGCTTAGGATATCACGGTGGAGGTGAAAAACTGTTTTTT.

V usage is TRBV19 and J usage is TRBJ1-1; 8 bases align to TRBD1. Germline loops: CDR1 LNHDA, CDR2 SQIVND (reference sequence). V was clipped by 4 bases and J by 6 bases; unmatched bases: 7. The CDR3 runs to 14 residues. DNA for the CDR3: TGTGCCAGTAGTACAGGACAGGGTCCCTCTGAAGCTTTCTTT. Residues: CASSTGQGPSEAFF.

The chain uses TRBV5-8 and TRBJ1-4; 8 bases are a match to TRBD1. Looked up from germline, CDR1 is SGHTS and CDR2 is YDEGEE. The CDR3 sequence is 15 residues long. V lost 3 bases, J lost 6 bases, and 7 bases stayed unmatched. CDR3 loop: CASSSTGAGDEKLFF. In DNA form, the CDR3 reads TGTGCCAGCAGCTCGACAGGGGCCGGGGATGAAAAACTGTTTTTT. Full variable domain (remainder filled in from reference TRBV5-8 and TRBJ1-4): EAGVTQSPTHLIKTRGQQATLRCSPISGHTSVYWYQQALGLGLQFLLWYDEGEERNRGNFPPRFSGRQFPNYSSELNVNALELEDSALYLCASSSTGAGDEKLFFGSGTQLSVL.

CDR3 nucleotides: TGCAGCGTTGCCCGACACGGGGGGGGCACTGAAGCTTTCTTT. It is translated as CSVARHGGGTEAFF. The chain recombines TRBV29-1 with TRBJ1-1; D perhaps matches TRBD1 (5 bases). CDR1 is SQVTM and CDR2 is ANQGSEA in the germline V gene. This CDR3 has 14 amino acids. The V end lost 4 bases, the J end lost 4 bases, and 16 bases lay between the germline ends.

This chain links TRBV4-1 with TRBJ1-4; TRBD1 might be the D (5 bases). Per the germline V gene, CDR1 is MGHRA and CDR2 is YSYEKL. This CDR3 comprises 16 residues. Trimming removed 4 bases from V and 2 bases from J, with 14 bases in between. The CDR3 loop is CASSRRGLQTNEKLFF. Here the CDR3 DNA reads TGCGCCAGCAGCCGAAGGGGTTTACAGACTAATGAAAAACTGTTTTTT.

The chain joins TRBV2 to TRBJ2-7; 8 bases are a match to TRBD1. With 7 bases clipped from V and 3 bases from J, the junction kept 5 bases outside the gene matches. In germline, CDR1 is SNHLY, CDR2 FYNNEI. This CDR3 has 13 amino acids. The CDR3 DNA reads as TGTGCCAGCAACGGACAGGGTAACTACGAGCAGTACTTC. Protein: CASNGQGNYEQYF.

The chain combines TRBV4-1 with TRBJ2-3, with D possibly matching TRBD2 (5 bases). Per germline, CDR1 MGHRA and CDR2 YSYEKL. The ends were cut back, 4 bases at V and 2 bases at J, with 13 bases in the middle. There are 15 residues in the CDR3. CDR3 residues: CASSRGSGPTDTQYF. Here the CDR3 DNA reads TGCGCCAGCAGCCGAGGGAGTGGTCCCACAGATACGCAGTATTTT.

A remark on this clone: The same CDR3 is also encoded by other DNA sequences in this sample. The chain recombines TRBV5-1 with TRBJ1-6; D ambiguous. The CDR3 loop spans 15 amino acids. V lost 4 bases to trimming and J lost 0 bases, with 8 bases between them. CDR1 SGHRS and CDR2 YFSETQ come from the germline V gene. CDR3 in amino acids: CASSLASSYNSPLHF. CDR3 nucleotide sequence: TGCGCCAGCAGCCTAGCCAGCTCCTATAATTCACCCCTCCACTTT.

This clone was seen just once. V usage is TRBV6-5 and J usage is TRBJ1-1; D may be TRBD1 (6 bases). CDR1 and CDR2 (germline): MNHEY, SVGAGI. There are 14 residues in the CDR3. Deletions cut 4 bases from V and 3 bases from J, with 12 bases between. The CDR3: CASSLQGRHTEAFF. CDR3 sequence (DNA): TGTGCCAGCAGTTTACAGGGTCGTCACACTGAAGCTTTCTTT.

This chain's CDR3 is CASSWGQDTGGYTF. In DNA, the CDR3 is TGTGCCAGCTCATGGGGACAGGATACAGGGGGCTACACCTTC. V usage is TRBV6-5 and J usage is TRBJ1-2; 8 positions agree with TRBD1. In germline, CDR1 is MNHEY, CDR2 SVGAGI. The trim removed 8 bases at V and 8 bases at J, leaving 13 bases unmatched. There are 14 residues in the CDR3.

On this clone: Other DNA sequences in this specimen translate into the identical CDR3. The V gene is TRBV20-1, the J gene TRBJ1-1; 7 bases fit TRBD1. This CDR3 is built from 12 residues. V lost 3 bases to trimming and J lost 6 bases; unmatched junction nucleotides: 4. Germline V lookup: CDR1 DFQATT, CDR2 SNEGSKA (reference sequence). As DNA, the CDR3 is TGCAGTGCTAGTAGACAGGGTGCTGAAGCTTTCTTT. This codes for CSASRQGAEAFF.

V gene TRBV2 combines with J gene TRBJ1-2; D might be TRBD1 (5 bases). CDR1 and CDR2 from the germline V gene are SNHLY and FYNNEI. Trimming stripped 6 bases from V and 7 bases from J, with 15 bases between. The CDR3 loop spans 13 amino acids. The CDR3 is CASRQQEDVGYTF. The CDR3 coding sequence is TGTGCCAGCAGACAACAGGAAGACGTTGGCTACACCTTC. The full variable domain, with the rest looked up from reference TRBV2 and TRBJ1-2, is EPEVTQTPSHQVTQMGQEVILRCVPISNHLYFYWYRQILGQKVEFLVSFYNNEISEKSEIFDDQFSVERPDGSNFTLKIRSTKLEDSAMYFCASRQQEDVGYTFGSGTRLTVV.

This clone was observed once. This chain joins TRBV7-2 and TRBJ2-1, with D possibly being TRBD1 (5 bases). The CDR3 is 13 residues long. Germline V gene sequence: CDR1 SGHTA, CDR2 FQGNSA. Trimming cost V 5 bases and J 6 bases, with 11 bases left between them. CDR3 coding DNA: TGTGCCAGCAGCCCCAGGGTCGGCAATGAGCAGTTCTTC. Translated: CASSPRVGNEQFF.

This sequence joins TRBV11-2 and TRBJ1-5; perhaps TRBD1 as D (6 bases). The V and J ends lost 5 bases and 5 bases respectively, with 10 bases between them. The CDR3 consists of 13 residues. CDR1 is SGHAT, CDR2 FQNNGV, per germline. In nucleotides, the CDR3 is TGTGCCAGCAGCACGGACAGACATCAGCCCCAGCATTTT. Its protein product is CASSTDRHQPQHF.

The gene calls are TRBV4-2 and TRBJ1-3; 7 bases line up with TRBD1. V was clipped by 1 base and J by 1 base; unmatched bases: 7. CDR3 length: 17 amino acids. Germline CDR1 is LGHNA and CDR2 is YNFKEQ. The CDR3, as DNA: TGTGCCAGCAGCCAAGCCTATAGACAGGGATCTGGAAACACCATATATTTT. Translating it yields CASSQAYRQGSGNTIYF.

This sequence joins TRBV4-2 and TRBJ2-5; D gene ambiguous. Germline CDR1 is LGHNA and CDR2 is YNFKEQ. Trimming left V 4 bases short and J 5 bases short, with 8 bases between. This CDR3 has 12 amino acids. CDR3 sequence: CASSLFSETQYF. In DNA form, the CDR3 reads TGTGCCAGCAGCCTGTTCTCTGAGACCCAGTACTTC.

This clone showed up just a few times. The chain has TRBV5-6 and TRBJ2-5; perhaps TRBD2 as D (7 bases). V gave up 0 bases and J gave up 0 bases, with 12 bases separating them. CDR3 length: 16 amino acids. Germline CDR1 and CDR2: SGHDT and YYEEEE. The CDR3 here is CASSLAGAGDQETQYF. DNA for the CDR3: TGTGCCAGCAGCTTGGCAGGGGCGGGGGACCAAGAGACCCAGTACTTC.

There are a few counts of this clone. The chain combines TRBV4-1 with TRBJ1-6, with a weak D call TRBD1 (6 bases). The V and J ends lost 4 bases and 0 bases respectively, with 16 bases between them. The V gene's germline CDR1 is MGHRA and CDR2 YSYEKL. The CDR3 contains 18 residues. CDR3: CASSRQVGGASYNSPLHF. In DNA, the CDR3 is TGCGCCAGCAGCCGGCAAGTTGGGGGCGCCTCCTATAATTCACCCCTCCACTTT.

The CDR3 DNA sequence: TGCAGTGCAAGTGGGGCCCACTATGGCTACACCTTC. Its translation: CSASGAHYGYTF. This chain links TRBV20-1 with TRBJ1-2; tentatively, D is TRBD1 (5 bases). Per the germline V gene, CDR1 is DFQATT and CDR2 is SNEGSKA (reference sequence). This CDR3 comprises 12 residues. V was trimmed by 6 bases and J by 3 bases, leaving 11 bases between them.

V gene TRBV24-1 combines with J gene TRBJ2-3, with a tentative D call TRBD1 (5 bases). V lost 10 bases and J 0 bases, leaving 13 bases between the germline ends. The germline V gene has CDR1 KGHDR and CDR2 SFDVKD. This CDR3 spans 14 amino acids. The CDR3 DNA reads TGTGCCACGGCAGGGCATACTAGCACAGATACGCAGTATTTT. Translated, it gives CATAGHTSTDTQYF.

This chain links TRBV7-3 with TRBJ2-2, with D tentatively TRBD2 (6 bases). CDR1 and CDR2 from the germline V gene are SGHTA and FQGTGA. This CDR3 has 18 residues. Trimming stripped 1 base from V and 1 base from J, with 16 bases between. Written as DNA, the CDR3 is TGTGCCAGCAGCTTAAGGTATCAAAACGGGGGGAACACCGGGGAGCTGTTTTTT. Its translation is CASSLRYQNGGNTGELFF.

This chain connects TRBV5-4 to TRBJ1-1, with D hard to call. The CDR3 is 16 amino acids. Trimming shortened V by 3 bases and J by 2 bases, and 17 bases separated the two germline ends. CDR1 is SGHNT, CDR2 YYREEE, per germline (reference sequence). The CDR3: CASSWEVNRANTEAFF. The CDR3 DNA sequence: TGTGCCAGCAGCTGGGAGGTGAACCGGGCTAACACTGAAGCTTTCTTT.

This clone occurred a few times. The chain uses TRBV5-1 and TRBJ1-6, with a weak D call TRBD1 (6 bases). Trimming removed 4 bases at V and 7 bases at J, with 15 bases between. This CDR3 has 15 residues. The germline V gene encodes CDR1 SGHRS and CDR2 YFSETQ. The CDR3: CASSPQGVANSPLHF. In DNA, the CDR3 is TGCGCCAGCAGCCCACAGGGAGTTGCGAATTCACCCCTCCACTTT.

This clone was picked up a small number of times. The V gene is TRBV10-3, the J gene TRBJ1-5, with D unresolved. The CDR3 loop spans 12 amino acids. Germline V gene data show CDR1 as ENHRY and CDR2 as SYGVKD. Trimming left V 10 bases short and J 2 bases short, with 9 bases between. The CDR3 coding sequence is TGTGCCACCGGTCAAGGCAATCAGCCCCAGCATTTT. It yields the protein CATGQGNQPQHF.